The clone carrying this T cell receptor beta chain was recorded at least ten times. Its antigen is not known. Trimming left V 0 bases short and J 4 bases short, with 12 bases between. Per the germline V gene, CDR1 is LGHDT and CDR2 is YNNKEL (reference sequence). The CDR3 contains 15 residues. The entry originates in a study of T-cell memory formation after mild COVID-19. About the research overall: Clusters were largely donor specific. Regarding the study as a whole: Later expanders leaned CD4+, whereas day 15 to 85 contracting clones were balanced CD4/CD8. CD4+ contracting clones lay mainly in CM and EM, CD8+ ones in EMRA.

Constant-segment primers served in 5'RACE that generated TCR alpha and TCR beta cDNA libraries bearing sample barcodes and UMIs. From the 5' RACE reads, TCRdb called clonotypes with MiXCR, one entry per CDR3 protein. The table shows some 320,000 distinct CDR3 sequences, with roughly an eighth occurring only once. This TCR was recovered from a man aged 18 to 30 who had mild COVID-19 (a few samples of this study predate the infection). Cell type and time point are not known. The rearrangement links TRBV3-1 to TRBJ2-5; D is unclear. Sequencing was carried out using PBMCs or a T cell subset sorted from them (not recorded which). In DNA form, the CDR3 reads TGTGCCAGCAGCCAAGACGGCCAGGTCGGAGAGACCCAGTACTTC. Translating gives CASSQDGQVGETQYF.